These 20 T cell receptor beta chains came from one sample sequenced in a study of CD8 T cells in Susac syndrome. Random-hexamer reverse transcription was applied to about 0.45 to 1 ug RNA. A single record per CDR3 protein comes from TCRdb applying MiXCR to the immunoSEQ multiplex PCR reads. This table has about 150,000 distinct CDR3 sequences, 95% appearing once. Sequencing used CD4+ T cells from PBMCs. Receptors originate from a human donor with Susac syndrome.

The chain couples TRBV6-5 to TRBJ2-7, with D hard to call. Germline CDR1 MNHEY, CDR2 SVGAGI. The CDR3 is 13 residues long. The V end lost 5 bases, the J end lost 6 bases, and 14 bases lay between the germline ends. CDR3: CASSDGLSFEQYF. The CDR3 DNA reads as TGTGCCAGCAGTGACGGGCTCTCTTTCGAGCAGTACTTC.

The chain recombines TRBV6-6 with TRBJ2-7, with TRBD1 matching over 7 bases. Germline V gene sequence: CDR1 MNHNY, CDR2 SVGAGI (reference sequence). The CDR3 totals 14 residues. The trim removed 0 bases at V and 1 base at J, leaving 0 bases unmatched. DNA for the CDR3: TGTGCCAGCAGTTACTCCAGGGGGTCCTACGAGCAGTACTTC. It translates to CASSYSRGSYEQYF.

The J gene is TRBJ2-1, the V gene TRBV24-1, with TRBD1 matching 12 bases. There are 13 residues in the CDR3. V lost 12 bases to trimming and J lost 9 bases; unmatched junction nucleotides: 8. The germline CDR1 and CDR2 sequences are KGHDR and SFDVKD. The CDR3 reads CAAGDRGLSEQFF. The DNA for the CDR3 is TGTGCCGCGGGGGACAGGGGGCTGAGTGAGCAGTTCTTC.

A note on this clonotype: A read error may account for a junction end that differs from germline. The rearrangement joins TRBV5-1 to TRBJ2-2; perhaps TRBD1 as D (7 bases). The CDR3 consists of 15 residues. Germline loops: CDR1 SGHRS, CDR2 YFSETQ. The CDR3 bases are TGCGCCAGCGGCTTCAGGGGGGATAACACCGGGGAGCTGTTTTTT. Amino acid sequence: CASGFRGDNTGELFF.

The V call is TRBV5-4, the J call TRBJ2-1, with 8 bases identical to TRBD2. The CDR3 contains 17 residues. Unmatched junction bases numbered 7, after V lost 2 bases and J lost 0 bases. Looked up from germline, CDR1 is SGHNT and CDR2 is YYREEE (reference sequence). The CDR3 loop is CASSFGGGGSSYNEQFF. The CDR3 DNA sequence: TGTGCCAGCAGCTTCGGCGGCGGGGGGAGCTCCTACAATGAGCAGTTCTTC.

Only one count was recorded for this clonotype. The rearrangement links TRBV20-1 to TRBJ1-6; D perhaps matches TRBD1 (6 bases). This CDR3 comprises 15 residues. V lost 0 bases, J lost 7 bases, and 13 bases lay in between. Per germline, CDR1 DFQATT and CDR2 SNEGSKA (reference sequence). For the CDR3, the DNA is TGCAGTGCTAGAGATCGGCGGCAGGGGAATTCACCCCTCCACTTT. It is translated as CSARDRRQGNSPLHF.

This rearrangement joins TRBV5-4 to TRBJ2-3; the match to TRBD2 covers 10 bases. The CDR3 spans 14 residues. Germline V lookup: CDR1 SGHNT, CDR2 YYREEE (reference sequence). V trimming: 5 bases; J trimming: 6 bases; junction bases outside the gene matches: 6. CDR3 loop: CASSPSGGRDTQYF. DNA of the CDR3: TGTGCCAGCAGTCCTAGCGGGGGCCGGGATACGCAGTATTTT. Based on the CDR3 plus reference TRBV5-4 and TRBJ2-3, the full variable domain is ETGVTQSPTHLIKTRGQQVTLRCSSQSGHNTVSWYQQALGQGPQFIFQYYREEENGRGNFPPRFSGLQFPNYSSELNVNALELDDSALYLCASSPSGGRDTQYFGPGTRLTVL.

The chain carries TRBV10-3 and TRBJ2-5, with D tentatively TRBD1 or TRBD2 (6 bases each). The germline CDR1 and CDR2 sequences are ENHRY and SYGVKD. CDR3 size: 15 residues. V lost 9 bases and J 2 bases, leaving 19 bases between the germline ends. CDR3: CAMIGRGAKQETQYF. As DNA, the CDR3 is TGTGCCATGATTGGAAGGGGGGCTAAACAAGAGACCCAGTACTTC.

V is TRBV4-1 and J is TRBJ2-5; D remains ambiguous. The ends were cut back, 0 bases at V and 3 bases at J, with 8 bases in the middle. This CDR3 region has 14 residues. Germline CDR1 and CDR2: MGHRA and YSYEKL. DNA for the CDR3: TGCGCCAGCAGCCAAGATCCCCGCAAAGAGACCCAGTACTTC. The encoded protein is CASSQDPRKETQYF.

The chain joins TRBV12-3 or TRBV12-4 to TRBJ2-1; the match to TRBD1 covers 9 bases. V gave up 5 bases and J gave up 10 bases; unmatched junction bases: 6. The length of the CDR3 is 13 residues. Here the CDR3 reads CASSHRGRGEQFF. The CDR3 DNA follows: TGTGCCAGCAGTCACAGGGGGCGAGGGGAGCAGTTCTTC.

This chain uses TRBV12-3 or TRBV12-4 with TRBJ2-1, with TRBD1 as a possible D gene (6 bases). With 1 base removed from V and 4 bases from J, the gap between germline ends came to 17 bases. The CDR3 contains 17 residues. In DNA, the CDR3 is TGTGCCAGCAGTTTAGAAGGGCAGGGGCCTATTTACAATGAGCAGTTCTTC. It specifies CASSLEGQGPIYNEQFF.

This clonotype appeared once. The CDR3 sequence is CSARDGQGVGYGYTF. As DNA, the CDR3 is TGCAGTGCTAGAGATGGACAGGGGGTGGGGTATGGCTACACCTTC. The chain combines TRBV20-1 with TRBJ1-2; 10 bases agree with TRBD1. V lost 0 bases to trimming and J lost 5 bases; unmatched junction nucleotides: 6. This CDR3 region has 15 residues. Germline assignment: CDR1 DFQATT and CDR2 SNEGSKA (reference sequence).

This clonotype was picked up one time. V gene TRBV20-1 combines with J gene TRBJ1-1; maybe TRBD1 (6 bases). The V and J ends lost 2 bases and 5 bases respectively, with 15 bases between them. The germline V gene encodes CDR1 DFQATT and CDR2 SNEGSKA (reference sequence). The CDR3 totals 14 residues. The CDR3 here is CSARLDRPWTEAFF. CDR3 in DNA: TGCAGTGCTAGATTAGACAGGCCGTGGACTGAAGCTTTCTTT.

The CDR3 nucleotides read TGTGCCAGCAGCTTGAAGGGGGCAGATACGCAGTATTTT. Residues: CASSLKGADTQYF. The J gene is TRBJ2-3, the V gene TRBV5-4, with a weak D call TRBD1 (6 bases). The CDR3 runs to 13 residues. V was shortened by 1 base and J by 4 bases, with 7 bases between the two germline ends. Germline lookup yields CDR1 SGHNT and CDR2 YYREEE (reference sequence).

The chain couples TRBV29-1 to TRBJ1-5; 12 bases map to TRBD1. The CDR3 length is 13 residues. In germline, CDR1 is SQVTM, CDR2 ANQGSEA. Trimming removed 6 bases from V and 6 bases from J; junction bases left unmatched: 3. In DNA form, the CDR3 reads TGCAGCGTCGGGACAGGGGGCACTCAGCCCCAGCATTTT. Its translation: CSVGTGGTQPQHF.

This chain uses TRBV29-1 with TRBJ2-2; D is unclear. V lost 5 bases, J lost 3 bases, and 13 bases lay in between. The CDR3 covers 14 residues. CDR1 and CDR2 from the germline V gene are SQVTM and ANQGSEA. The CDR3 here is CSVRLGLDTGELFF. For the CDR3, the DNA is TGCAGCGTTCGGCTAGGGCTGGACACCGGGGAGCTGTTTTTT.

DNA for the CDR3: TGCAGTGCTAGGGTGAACCCCGGATCCAATTCACCCCTCCACTTT. Translating gives CSARVNPGSNSPLHF. The chain carries TRBV20-1 and TRBJ1-6; D gene unclear. Germline loops: CDR1 DFQATT, CDR2 SNEGSKA (reference sequence). The CDR3 is 15 amino acids. Trimming pared 3 bases from V and 7 bases from J, leaving 16 bases between.

The V and J genes are TRBV4-2 and TRBJ2-2, with 8 positions matching TRBD2. The germline V gene has CDR1 LGHNA and CDR2 YNFKEQ. This CDR3 has 20 residues. Germline trimming cut 1 base from V and 5 bases from J; bases unmatched to any gene: 18. CDR3 protein: CASSQAHGTGTRGGTGELFF. In nucleotides, the CDR3 is TGTGCCAGCAGCCAAGCCCACGGCACCGGAACACGGGGGGGAACCGGGGAGCTGTTTTTT.

The V gene is TRBV18, the J gene TRBJ2-3; D possibly corresponds to TRBD1 (6 bases). This CDR3 region has 14 residues. Germline CDR1 KGHSH, CDR2 LQKENI. V was cut by 3 bases and J by 3 bases, with 10 bases left in between. The CDR3 here is CASSPGRGTDTQYF. CDR3 coding DNA: TGTGCCAGCTCACCTGGCAGGGGAACAGATACGCAGTATTTT. Using reference TRBV18 and TRBJ2-3 for the parts outside the CDR3, the full variable domain is NAGVMQNPRHLVRRRGQEARLRCSPMKGHSHVYWYRQLPEEGLKFMVYLQKENIIDESGMPKERFSAEFPKEGPSILRIQQVVRGDSAAYFCASSPGRGTDTQYFGPGTRLTVL.

The chain joins TRBV5-4 to TRBJ2-3; D is unclear. The CDR3 has 13 amino acids. The germline V gene encodes CDR1 SGHNT and CDR2 YYREEE (reference sequence). Trimming pared 0 bases from V and 5 bases from J, leaving 7 bases between. The CDR3 here is CASSLGIKDTQYF. The CDR3 bases are TGTGCCAGCAGCTTGGGTATCAAAGATACGCAGTATTTT.